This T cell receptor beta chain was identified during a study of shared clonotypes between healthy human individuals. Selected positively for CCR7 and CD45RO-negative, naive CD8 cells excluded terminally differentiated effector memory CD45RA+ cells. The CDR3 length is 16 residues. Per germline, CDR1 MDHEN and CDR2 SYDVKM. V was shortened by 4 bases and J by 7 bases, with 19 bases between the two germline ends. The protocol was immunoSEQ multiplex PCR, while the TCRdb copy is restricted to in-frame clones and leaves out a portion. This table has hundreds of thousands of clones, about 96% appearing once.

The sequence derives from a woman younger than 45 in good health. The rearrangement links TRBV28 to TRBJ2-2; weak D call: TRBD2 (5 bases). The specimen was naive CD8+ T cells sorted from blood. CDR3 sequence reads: CASSSLRETLGGELFF. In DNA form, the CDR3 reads TGTGCCAGCAGTTCCCTCCGGGAAACCCTCGGCGGGGAGCTGTTTTTT.